The T cell receptor (beta chain) described here comes from a study of blood T cell repertoires in COVID-19. Study-level background: Collection of acute and convalescent COVID-19 samples took place in the United States, Italy and Spain. From T cells, B-cell-depleted T cells, or PBMCs came the material, which was cDNA or gDNA.

Original processing methods: Researchers report that nucleated cell counts were estimated from reference gene primer amplification. This table comes from immunoSEQ multiplex PCR, and its TCRdb copy is limited to in-frame clones, with some not included. Clone size and the V and J calls come from that table; the DNA yielded D and trimming. The profile covers approximately 250,000 clones, with under 85% appearing a single time and 5.5% taken by the ten largest. Germline CDR1 and CDR2: SGDLS and YYNGEE. The CDR3 length is 17 residues. Trimming removed 2 bases at V and 0 bases at J, with 15 bases between.

The chain is built from TRBV9 and TRBJ1-5, with D perhaps matching TRBD1 (5 bases). Input material: peripheral blood. The sequence derives from a human donor in a cohort sampled during active COVID-19. CDR3 region: CASSVTDTFNSNQPQHF. The CDR3 nucleotides read TGTGCCAGCAGCGTGACGGACACTTTTAATAGCAATCAGCCCCAGCATTTT.